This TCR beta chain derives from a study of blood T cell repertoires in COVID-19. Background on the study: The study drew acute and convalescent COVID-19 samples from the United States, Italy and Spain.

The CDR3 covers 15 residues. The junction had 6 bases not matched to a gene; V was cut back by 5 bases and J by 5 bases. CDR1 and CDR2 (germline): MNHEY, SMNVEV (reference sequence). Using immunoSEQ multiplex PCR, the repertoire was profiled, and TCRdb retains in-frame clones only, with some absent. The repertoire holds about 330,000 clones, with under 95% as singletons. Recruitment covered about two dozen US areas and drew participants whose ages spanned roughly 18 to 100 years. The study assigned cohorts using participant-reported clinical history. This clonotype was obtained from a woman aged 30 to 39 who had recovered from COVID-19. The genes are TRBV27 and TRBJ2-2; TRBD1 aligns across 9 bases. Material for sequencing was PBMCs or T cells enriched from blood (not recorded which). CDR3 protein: CASSLRDRETGELFF. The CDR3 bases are TGTGCCAGCAGTCTCCGGGACAGGGAGACCGGGGAGCTGTTTTTT.